This passage covers 14 T cell receptor beta chains from one sample sequenced in a study of response to subunit inactivated influenza vaccine. Using its own MiXCR run on the RT-PCR reads, TCRdb lists one record per CDR3 protein. The table has about 700,000 distinct CDR3 sequences, approximately 14% seen once. Specimen: PBMCs from blood, collected about 13 days after vaccination. Receptor source: a man over 45 who received an inactivated influenza vaccine.

CDR3 DNA sequence: TGTGCCAGCAGTTATGATCGGTACATTCAGTACTTC. This encodes CASSYDRYIQYF. J is TRBJ2-4 and V is TRBV6-2 or TRBV6-3; D gene unclear. This CDR3 has 12 residues. Germline CDR1 reads MNHEY; CDR2 reads SVGEGT. V was clipped by 3 bases and J by 8 bases, with 8 bases between them.

The table lists this clonotype with a few counts. The chain has TRBV4-3 and TRBJ1-3; D is undetermined. The CDR3 runs 15 residues. V gave up 2 bases and J gave up 0 bases, with 8 bases separating them. CDR1 and CDR2 from the germline V gene are LGHNA and YSLEER. The CDR3 sequence is CASSQLASSGNTIYF. The CDR3 coding sequence is TGCGCCAGCAGCCAATTGGCCAGCTCTGGAAACACCATATATTTT.

This clonotype came up a few times. This chain connects TRBV19 to TRBJ1-1; D is unresolved. Trimming shortened V by 1 base and J by 4 bases, and 7 bases separated the two germline ends. The CDR3 consists of 13 residues. The germline V gene has CDR1 LNHDA and CDR2 SQIVND (reference sequence). CDR3 nucleotide sequence: TGTGCCAGTAGTATAGCTGGAGTCACTGAAGCTTTCTTT. This codes for CASSIAGVTEAFF. Looking up the rest from reference TRBV19 and TRBJ1-1 gives the full variable domain: DGGITQSPKYLFRKEGQNVTLSCEQNLNHDAMYWYRQDPGQGLRLIYYSQIVNDFQKGDIAEGYSVSREKKESFPLTVTSAQKNPTAFYLCASSIAGVTEAFFGQGTRLTVV.

In its sample, this clonotype was seen a few times. V gene TRBV12-3 or TRBV12-4 combines with J gene TRBJ2-1; 13 bases fit TRBD2. The V gene end was trimmed by 6 bases and the J gene end by 7 bases; junction bases not matched to a gene: 3. CDR3 length: 14 residues. The CDR3 DNA reads as TGTGCCAGCAGACTAGCGGGAGGGAGGAATGAGCAGTTCTTC. This sequence encodes CASRLAGGRNEQFF.

This clonotype has just a few counts. The chain links TRBV12-3 or TRBV12-4 to TRBJ1-1; maybe TRBD1 (5 bases). With 6 bases removed from V and 7 bases from J, the gap between germline ends came to 18 bases. This CDR3 spans 14 amino acids. The CDR3 DNA reads as TGTGCCAGCAGGACCCGTGCAGGGTCGGGTGAAGCTTTCTTT. It is translated as CASRTRAGSGEAFF.

This clonotype was observed many times. The V gene is TRBV29-1, the J gene TRBJ2-1; D perhaps matches TRBD1 (9 bases). This CDR3 comprises 12 residues. Trimming removed 6 bases at V and 14 bases at J, with 20 bases between. Looked up from germline, CDR1 is SQVTM and CDR2 is ANQGSEA. The CDR3 region has the DNA TGCAGCGTCCCCGGGGGGGGGACAGGGAAGTTCTTC. Translating it yields CSVPGGGTGKFF.

This clonotype was seen more than once but under ten times. DNA of the CDR3: TGCAGTGCTAGAGGGCTCCCGACTAGCGCATCCTACAATGAGCAGTTCTTC. This codes for CSARGLPTSASYNEQFF. This sequence joins TRBV20-1 and TRBJ2-1; TRBD2 matches at 8 bases. With V trimmed by 1 base and J by 1 base, 9 bases remained unmatched. Germline V gene lookup returns CDR1 DFQATT and CDR2 SNEGSKA (reference sequence). The CDR3 is made up of 17 amino acids.

This clonotype was detected a few times. V usage is TRBV5-1 and J usage is TRBJ1-1, with D perhaps matching TRBD1 (6 bases). The CDR3 runs to 14 residues. V lost 4 bases to trimming and J lost 2 bases, with 12 bases between them. Germline CDR1 reads SGHRS; CDR2 reads YFSETQ. The CDR3 spells CASSPGQQNTEAFF. In DNA, the CDR3 is TGCGCCAGCAGCCCCGGACAGCAAAACACTGAAGCTTTCTTT.

This clonotype was counted a few times. The genes are TRBV20-1 and TRBJ2-5; TRBD2 matches 8 bases. V shed 2 bases and J 1 base; nucleotides not matched to a gene: 6. In germline, CDR1 is DFQATT, CDR2 SNEGSKA (reference sequence). The CDR3 consists of 15 residues. As DNA, the CDR3 is TGCAGTGCTAGACCACCTCTAGCGGGCCAAGAGACCCAGTACTTC. Translation: CSARPPLAGQETQYF.

J is TRBJ1-1 and V is TRBV5-1, with 9 nucleotides matching TRBD1. After removal of 1 base from V and 4 bases from J, the junction contained 5 bases not matched to a gene. The CDR3 loop spans 15 amino acids. Germline CDR1 and CDR2: SGHRS and YFSETQ. The CDR3: CASSLQGTGPTEAFF. DNA of the CDR3: TGCGCCAGCAGCTTGCAGGGGACAGGGCCCACTGAAGCTTTCTTT.

CDR3 nucleotide sequence: TGTGCCAGCACTCCATGGGGGGGGACGGGCTATGGCTACACCTTC. This sequence encodes CASTPWGGTGYGYTF. The gene calls are TRBV28 and TRBJ1-2, with a weak D call TRBD1 (5 bases). Germline V gene sequence: CDR1 MDHEN, CDR2 SYDVKM. V was clipped by 7 bases and J by 4 bases, with 19 bases between them. The CDR3 is 15 residues long.

The rearrangement uses TRBV2 and TRBJ2-3, with TRBD2 matching over 7 bases. Germline assignment: CDR1 SNHLY and CDR2 FYNNEI. The V segment lost 5 bases and the J segment 2 bases; nucleotides outside the gene matches: 4. This CDR3 region has 14 residues. CDR3 coding DNA: TGTGCCAGCAGTTCCGGGGGGTTCACAGATACGCAGTATTTT. Protein sequence: CASSSGGFTDTQYF. Using reference TRBV2 and TRBJ2-3 for the parts outside the CDR3, the full variable domain is EPEVTQTPSHQVTQMGQEVILRCVPISNHLYFYWYRQILGQKVEFLVSFYNNEISEKSEIFDDQFSVERPDGSNFTLKIRSTKLEDSAMYFCASSSGGFTDTQYFGPGTRLTVL.

This CDR3 reads CATHGGVSATGELFF. The CDR3 DNA follows: TGTGCCACCCATGGTGGGGTTTCTGCAACCGGGGAGCTGTTTTTT. The rearrangement links TRBV28 to TRBJ2-2; D gene unclear. The V end was cut by 10 bases, the J end by 5 bases, with 20 bases between. Germline CDR1 and CDR2: MDHEN and SYDVKM. This CDR3 has 15 amino acids.

V gene TRBV2 combines with J gene TRBJ2-1, with D possibly called TRBD1 or TRBD2 (5 bases each). Germline V lookup: CDR1 SNHLY, CDR2 FYNNEI. V lost 6 bases and J lost 0, with 21 bases in between. The CDR3 length is 18 residues. DNA of the CDR3: TGTGCCAGCAGCCCCAGAGGGGCTAGCAGTAGCTCCTACAATGAGCAGTTCTTC. This encodes CASSPRGASSSSYNEQFF.